This entry lists 7 T cell receptor beta chains sequenced from one sample in a study of CD8 T cells in ankylosing spondylitis (TCRdb year 2017). Summary of the overall study and its limitations: Blood from ankylosing spondylitis patients appeared to be characterized by a TCR beta motif made up of several highly homologous amino acid variants.

The receptor library was made with 5' RACE. The sample was run on an Illumina HiSeq 2500. TCRdb ran its own pipeline on the public reads, namely fastp trimming at Q25 and MiXCR clone calling, and kept in-frame beta chains. When rows share a CDR3 protein, they turn into one entry using the most common DNA and genes. For this sample the table gives 390,000 or so distinct CDR3 sequences, of which about 22% were detected only once. The ten largest make up approximately 15% of the sample. No antigens are known for them. Sequencing was performed on blood, either unsorted or a sorted T cell fraction (not recorded which). Receptors originate from a male donor with ankylosing spondylitis.

A remark on this clonotype: A single base separates this from a much larger clone, so it may be a read error. The missing conserved phenylalanine or tryptophan at the end of this CDR3 makes a read error likely. This chain connects TRBV18 to TRBJ2-7; 9 positions agree with TRBD1. Germline CDR1 reads KGHSH; CDR2 reads LQKENI. The CDR3 has 15 residues. V shed 0 bases and J 4 bases; nucleotides not matched to a gene: 4. CDR3 coding DNA: TGTGCCAGCTCACCACCGGGACAGGGTCGGTACGAGCAGTACATC. Translating gives CASSPPGQGRYEQYI.

This clonotype was seen a few times. The genes are TRBV28 and TRBJ2-1, with 8 bases that match TRBD2. Germline trimming cut 7 bases from V and 8 bases from J; bases unmatched to any gene: 10. CDR1 and CDR2 from the germline V gene are MDHEN and SYDVKM. This CDR3 region has 14 residues. This CDR3 is CASTSSGLVDEQFF. The CDR3, as DNA: TGTGCCAGCACTAGCTCGGGACTAGTTGATGAGCAGTTCTTC.

This clonotype was recorded only once. The chain has TRBV7-9 and TRBJ1-6; tentative D call: TRBD1 (6 bases). Trimming removed 5 bases from V and 8 bases from J, with 16 bases in between. Germline V gives CDR1 SEHNR, CDR2 FQNEAQ (reference sequence). This CDR3 is 15 amino acids long. Written as DNA, the CDR3 is TGTGCCAGCAGCCTCGACCGGGACACTTATTCACCCCTCCACTTT. Translation: CASSLDRDTYSPLHF.

This clonotype has a handful of counts. This chain connects TRBV7-2 to TRBJ2-3, with D possibly matching TRBD2 (6 bases). Germline V gives CDR1 SGHTA, CDR2 FQGNSA. CDR3 size: 16 residues. The V and J ends lost 1 base and 1 base respectively, with 12 bases between them. Here the CDR3 reads CASSLGLARRTDTQYF. The CDR3 DNA is TGTGCCAGCAGCTTAGGGCTAGCGAGGCGCACAGATACGCAGTATTTT.

V usage is TRBV12-3 or TRBV12-4 and J usage is TRBJ2-2, with D perhaps TRBD1 (5 bases). V was cut by 7 bases and J by 2 bases, with 17 bases left in between. The CDR3 loop spans 16 amino acids. The CDR3 DNA is TGTGCCAGCACCGTGCAGTTCAGGGTTAACACCGGGGAGCTGTTTTTT. Translation: CASTVQFRVNTGELFF.

The chain carries TRBV5-1 and TRBJ2-5; 12 nucleotides agree with TRBD2. CDR3 length: 16 residues. Germline CDR1 and CDR2: SGHRS and YFSETQ. Germline trimming cut 4 bases from V and 5 bases from J; bases unmatched to any gene: 9. The CDR3 spells CASSGRLAGAFETQYF. The CDR3 nucleotides are TGCGCCAGCAGCGGAAGACTAGCGGGAGCGTTTGAGACCCAGTACTTC.

This clonotype showed up many times. The CDR3 nucleotides are TGCAGTGCTAGAGATTACCCGGGAACCTACAATGAGCAGTTCTTC. Translation gives CSARDYPGTYNEQFF. The V and J genes are TRBV20-1 and TRBJ2-1; a possible D gene is TRBD2 (5 bases). From germline, CDR1 is DFQATT and CDR2 SNEGSKA (reference sequence). The V and J ends lost 0 bases and 2 bases respectively, with 11 bases between them. The CDR3 is 15 amino acids.